The 3 T cell receptor beta chains below all came from one sample that was sequenced in a study of control samples from healthy donors and cancer patients. Data came from immunoSEQ multiplex PCR; TCRdb stores just in-frame clones and leaves some out. In the table there are approximately 70,000 clones, approximately 90% of which are singletons. Input material: PBMCs. The receptor source for this set is a man in his sixties with colorectal cancer.

This clone was seen more than once but under ten times. The chain recombines TRBV3-1 (or the pseudogene TRBV3-2) with TRBJ1-1; D gene ambiguous. V lost 1 base to trimming and J lost 4 bases, with 10 bases between them. CDR3 size: 14 residues. Germline CDR1 reads LGHDT; CDR2 reads YNNKEL (reference sequence). CDR3 region: CASSQGVLGTEAFF. CDR3 sequence (DNA): TGTGCCAGCAGCCAAGGGGTACTAGGCACTGAAGCTTTCTTT.

This rearrangement joins TRBV15 to TRBJ2-7; D not resolved. V shed 4 bases and J shed 2 bases, with 6 bases lying between them. CDR3 size: 12 residues. Germline-derived CDR1 and CDR2 are LNHNV and YYDKDF (reference sequence). The CDR3 loop is CATSTGPYEQYF. The CDR3, as DNA: TGTGCCACCAGCACCGGCCCCTACGAGCAGTACTTC.

This chain uses TRBV6-6 with TRBJ1-1; TRBD1 agrees at 9 bases. J was trimmed by 10 bases and V by 3 bases; bases with no gene match: 15. Germline CDR1 and CDR2: MNHNY and SVGAGI (reference sequence). The CDR3 extends over 16 amino acids. The DNA of the CDR3 is TGTGCCAGCAGTTATTACGCCGGGACAGGGCCTTTTACAGCTTTCTTT. It encodes CASSYYAGTGPFTAFF.